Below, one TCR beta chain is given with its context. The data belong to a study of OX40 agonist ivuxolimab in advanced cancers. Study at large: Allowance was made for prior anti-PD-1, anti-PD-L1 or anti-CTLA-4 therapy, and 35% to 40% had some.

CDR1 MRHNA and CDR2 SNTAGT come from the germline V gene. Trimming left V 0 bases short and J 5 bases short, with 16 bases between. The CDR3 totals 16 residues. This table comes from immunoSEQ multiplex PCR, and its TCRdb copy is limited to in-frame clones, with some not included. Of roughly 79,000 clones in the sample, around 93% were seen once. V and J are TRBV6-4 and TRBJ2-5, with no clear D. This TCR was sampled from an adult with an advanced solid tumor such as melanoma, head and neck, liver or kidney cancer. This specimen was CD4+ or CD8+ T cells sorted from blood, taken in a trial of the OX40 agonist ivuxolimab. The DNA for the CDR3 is TGTGCCAGCAGTGACTCGAATGTTAGTAGTTTGGAGACCCAGTACTTC. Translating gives CASSDSNVSSLETQYF.